A selection of T cell receptor beta chains follows, all from one sample in a study of blood T cell repertoires in COVID-19. TCRdb's copy holds only in-frame clones and misses some; the assay was immunoSEQ multiplex PCR. There are some 290,000 clones in the sample; more than 90% occur only once, and less than 4% lies in the top ten. The sample comprised PBMCs or T cells enriched from blood (not recorded which). The receptors shown here come from a woman in her twenties or thirties who had been exposed to COVID-19. The conserved cysteine and the conserved F or W are not part of the CDR3 here. The size of a clone is reported for some rows only, either as once, few or many, or as a class for expanded clones.

size	V	J	CDR3
-	TRBV5-3	TRBJ2-5	ARSFACDGGAKETQY
-	TRBV7-8	TRBJ2-1	ASSKGLAGNEQF
-	TRBV7-9	TRBJ2-2	ASSRLPIAGGNTGELF
-	TRBV5-1	TRBJ1-1	ASSLVSGGRHTEAF
once	TRBV29-1	TRBJ2-7	SGRQGSSYEQY
-	TRBV12-3/TRBV12-4	TRBJ1-2	ASSLGDRYGYT
-	TRBV27	TRBJ1-5	ASSSHRVPNQPQH
-	TRBV4-2	TRBJ1-4	ASSQDRDRDGNEKLF
-	TRBV3-1/TRBV3-2	TRBJ2-3	ASSFVSGGVTDTQY
-	TRBV5-1	TRBJ2-2	ASRDSHTGELF
-	TRBV11-2	TRBJ1-1	ASSLSGWTEAF
-	TRBV10-3	TRBJ2-3	AISDGLAGGPSDTQY
-	TRBV4-1	TRBJ2-5	ASSQVLTVETQY
-	TRBV29-1	TRBJ2-3	SVRQRDLRGTQY
-	TRBV21-1	TRBJ1-4	ASSPSRQGGEKLF
-	TRBV11-1	TRBJ2-3	ASSPRTSGGADTQY
-	TRBV5-1	TRBJ2-7	ASRGTSGAYEQY
-	TRBV11-3	TRBJ2-7	ASSLVPGSEQY
once	TRBV5-5	TRBJ1-1	ASSQSGDEAF
-	TRBV3-1/TRBV3-2	TRBJ1-6	ASSRTRGLYSPLH
-	TRBV27	TRBJ1-5	ASSPNYRGGQPQH
-	TRBV7-2	TRBJ2-1	ASQDPTGGLNEQF
-	TRBV11-2	TRBJ1-3	ASSSELGGSGNTIY
-	TRBV9	TRBJ1-1	ASSSGQGAFTEAF
-	TRBV9	TRBJ1-1	ASSAEQADRGTEAF
-	TRBV5-6	TRBJ1-1	ASSLYMNTEAF
-	TRBV6-2/TRBV6-3	TRBJ2-3	ASSYMGLPDTDTQY
-	TRBV5-1	TRBJ1-2	ASSSAGNYGYT
-	TRBV5-1	TRBJ2-2	ASSLDSTGELF
-	TRBV5-1	TRBJ2-3	ASSLPQDTQY
-	TRBV11-2	TRBJ2-7	ASSTGWGGVGDDEQY
-	TRBV20-1	TRBJ1-2	SASFMNYGYT
once	TRBV7-2	TRBJ2-5	ASSLNGGGSYQETQY
-	TRBV6-5	TRBJ2-7	ATDLSRQGNHEQY
once	TRBV9	TRBJ2-7	ASSGGQGYEQY
-	TRBV18	TRBJ2-5	ASSPKPGQQETQY
once	TRBV9	TRBJ1-5	ASSVVGGACGNQPQH
once	TRBV30	TRBJ2-5	AWSLVSSGGARETQY
-	TRBV5-1	TRBJ2-3	ASSFNRGQAQY
-	TRBV4-2	TRBJ1-2	ASSQWGQGAPSYT
few	TRBV5-6	TRBJ2-6	ASSYPTQLSANVLT
-	TRBV19	TRBJ2-7	ASSIGSGPAYEQY
-	TRBV2	TRBJ2-1	ATRGPTVTYNEQF
-	TRBV11-2	TRBJ2-1	ASSITWDFYNEQF
once	TRBV5-1	TRBJ1-1	ASRLQGTTEAF
-	TRBV19	TRBJ1-1	ATQPPGGKAF
-	TRBV6-5	TRBJ2-4	ASSSDIQY
once	TRBV18	TRBJ2-2	ASSPDRLNTGELF
-	TRBV5-1	TRBJ2-5	ASSLVDRETQY
-	TRBV5-1	TRBJ1-1	ASSLASGGGTEAF
-	TRBV5-1	TRBJ1-2	ASSSPDRDYGYT
-	TRBV18	TRBJ1-2	ASSPPTVNYGYT
-	TRBV27	TRBJ1-2	ASTTRTGVYGYT
-	TRBV3-1/TRBV3-2	TRBJ2-2	ASSLGLAENTGELF
-	TRBV7-9	TRBJ2-3	ASSLASVTDTQY